There are a few counts of the clone carrying this T cell receptor beta chain. Its specificity is not known. This sample is part of a study of beta chain features in type 1 diabetes. Every isolated RNA sample was fully reverse transcribed, so sequencing captured expressed TCRB transcripts. Libraries were prepared by immunoSEQ multiplex PCR; TCRdb keeps only in-frame clonotypes and omits some of them. Of a few hundred thousand clones in the sample, roughly an eighth were seen once. Regarding the study as a whole: Moderate but significant shortening of TCRB CDR3s was recorded in all four CD4+ subsets from Type 1 diabetes patients. The naive, central memory and Treg TCRB repertoires looked more alike in patients than they did in healthy donors.

The V gene's germline CDR1 is SGHVS and CDR2 FQNEAQ. This CDR3 has 15 residues. V was cut by 5 bases and J by 7 bases, with 18 bases left in between. V and J are TRBV7-8 and TRBJ2-1, with D tentatively TRBD2 (7 bases). The TCR originated in a man aged 25 to 45 with type 1 diabetes. Sequences were obtained from naive CD4+ T cells from blood. The CDR3, as DNA: TGTGCCAGCAGCGCGGGACAAATGCGGGGGAATGAGCAGTTCTTC. Amino acid sequence: CASSAGQMRGNEQFF.